This T cell receptor (beta chain) was identified during a study of regulatory T cells in long-lasting Graves disease. As for time point: newly diagnosed GD, antithyroid drugs for less than 3 months. Preparation of the TCR library used RNA extracted from PBMCs. Patients met American Thyroid Association criteria for Graves' disease. CDR3-region Arm-PCR and iRepertoire HTBI primers produced the TCR beta libraries. TCRdb independently ran MiXCR on the multiplex PCR reads; one entry per CDR3 protein. Among fewer than 650,000 distinct CDR3 sequences, roughly 15% were seen once, and the ten largest hold more than 15%. Germline V lookup: CDR1 MNHEY, CDR2 SMNVEV (reference sequence). The CDR3 has 15 amino acids. V lost 5 bases, J lost 4 bases, and 15 bases lay in between. This clonotype was recorded a few times. The sample was also reused in another study, on T cells in Graves' hyperthyroidism and ophthalmopathy. This second study notes: Patients with uncontrolled infections, other autoimmune diseases, pregnancy or lactation were excluded. The model foresaw ophthalmopathy a median approximately 6.3 months prior to onset.

The chain joins TRBV27 to TRBJ2-1; D gene uncertain. The source of this sequence is a woman aged 25 to 39 with Graves disease. The material sequenced was peripheral blood mononuclear cells (PBMCs), taken at new diagnosis, from a patient treated with antithyroid drugs. The CDR3 region has the DNA TGTGCCAGCAGTCTCGACTGGATGAAATACAATGAGCAGTTCTTC. Residues: CASSLDWMKYNEQFF.